One and the same sample provided the 3 T cell receptor beta chains below, sequenced in a study of T cell responses to AZD1222 COVID-19 vaccine. The data were produced by immunoSEQ multiplex PCR, yet TCRdb's version contains in-frame clones alone and is incomplete. The data show 120,000 to 150,000 clones, less than 95% seen once. The source material was peripheral blood, sampled on day 0 of AZD1222 vaccination. These receptors originate from an adult in good health.

The V and J genes are TRBV12-5 and TRBJ2-1, with no clear D. Trimming pared 2 bases from V and 13 bases from J, leaving 9 bases between. Germline CDR1 LGHNT, CDR2 FRNRAP. CDR3 length: 11 residues. Here the CDR3 reads CASGLTTTQFF. In DNA, the CDR3 is TGTGCTAGTGGTTTGACGACGACCCAGTTCTTC.

This clone was seen only a few times. The chain uses TRBV13 and TRBJ1-5; TRBD1 aligns across 8 bases. Looked up from germline, CDR1 is PRHDT and CDR2 is FYEKMQ (reference sequence). The CDR3 has 16 residues. V lost 4 bases, J lost 7 bases, and 12 bases stayed unmatched. The DNA for the CDR3 is TGTGCCAGCAGCTCGACTCAGGGGGCGGAAAGACAGCCCCAGCATTTT. This translates into CASSSTQGAERQPQHF.

The rearrangement links TRBV3-1 (or the pseudogene TRBV3-2) to TRBJ2-5; tentatively, D is TRBD1 (7 bases). The CDR3 has 14 amino acids. V was shortened by 7 bases and J by 1 base, with 13 bases between the two germline ends. CDR1 is LGHDT and CDR2 is YNNKEL in the germline V gene (reference sequence). The CDR3 DNA reads TGTGCCAGCACCAGGGGGGCCTCCCAAGAGACCCAGTACTTC. Translated, it gives CASTRGASQETQYF.